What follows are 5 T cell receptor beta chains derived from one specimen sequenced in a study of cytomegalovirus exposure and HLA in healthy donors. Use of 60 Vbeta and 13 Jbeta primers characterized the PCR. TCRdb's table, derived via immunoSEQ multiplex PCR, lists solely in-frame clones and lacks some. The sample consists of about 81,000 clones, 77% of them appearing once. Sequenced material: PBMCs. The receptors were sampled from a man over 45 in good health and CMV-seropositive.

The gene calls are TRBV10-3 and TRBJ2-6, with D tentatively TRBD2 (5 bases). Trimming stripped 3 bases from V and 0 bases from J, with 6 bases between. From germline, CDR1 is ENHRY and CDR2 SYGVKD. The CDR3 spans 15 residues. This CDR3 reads CAISDGGSGANVLTF. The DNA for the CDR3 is TGTGCCATCAGTGACGGAGGCTCTGGGGCCAACGTCCTGACTTTC.

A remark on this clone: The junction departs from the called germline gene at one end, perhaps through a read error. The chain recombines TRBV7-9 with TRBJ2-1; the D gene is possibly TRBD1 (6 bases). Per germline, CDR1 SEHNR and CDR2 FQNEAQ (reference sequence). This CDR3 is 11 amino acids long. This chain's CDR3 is CSSSWGRGQFF. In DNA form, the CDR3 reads TGTTCCAGCAGCTGGGGGCGTGGGCAGTTCTTC. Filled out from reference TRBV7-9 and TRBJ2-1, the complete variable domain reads DTGVSQNPRHKITKRGQNVTFRCDPISEHNRLYWYRQTLGQGPEFLTYFQNEAQLEKSRLLSDRFSAERPKGSFSTLEIQRTEQGDSAMYLCSSSWGRGQFFGPGTRLTVL.

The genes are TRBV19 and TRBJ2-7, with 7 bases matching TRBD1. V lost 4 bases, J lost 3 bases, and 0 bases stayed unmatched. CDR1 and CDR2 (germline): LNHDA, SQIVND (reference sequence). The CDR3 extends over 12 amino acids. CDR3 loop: CASSRDSYEQYF. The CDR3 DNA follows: TGTGCCAGTAGTAGGGACAGCTACGAGCAGTACTTC. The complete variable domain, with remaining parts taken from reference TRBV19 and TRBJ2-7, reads DGGITQSPKYLFRKEGQNVTLSCEQNLNHDAMYWYRQDPGQGLRLIYYSQIVNDFQKGDIAEGYSVSREKKESFPLTVTSAQKNPTAFYLCASSRDSYEQYFGPGTRLTVT.

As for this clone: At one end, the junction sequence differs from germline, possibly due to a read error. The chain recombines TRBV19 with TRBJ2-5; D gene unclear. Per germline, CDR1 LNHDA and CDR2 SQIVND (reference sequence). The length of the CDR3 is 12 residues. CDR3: CAGSVKTGTQYF. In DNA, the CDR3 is TGTGCCGGTAGTGTCAAAACGGGGACCCAGTACTTC.

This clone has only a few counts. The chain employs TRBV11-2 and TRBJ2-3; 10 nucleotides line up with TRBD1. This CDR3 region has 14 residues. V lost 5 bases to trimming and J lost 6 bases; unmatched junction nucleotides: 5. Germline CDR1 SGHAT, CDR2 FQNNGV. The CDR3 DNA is TGTGCCAGCAGCACCCGACAGGGGGCTGATACGCAGTATTTT. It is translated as CASSTRQGADTQYF.